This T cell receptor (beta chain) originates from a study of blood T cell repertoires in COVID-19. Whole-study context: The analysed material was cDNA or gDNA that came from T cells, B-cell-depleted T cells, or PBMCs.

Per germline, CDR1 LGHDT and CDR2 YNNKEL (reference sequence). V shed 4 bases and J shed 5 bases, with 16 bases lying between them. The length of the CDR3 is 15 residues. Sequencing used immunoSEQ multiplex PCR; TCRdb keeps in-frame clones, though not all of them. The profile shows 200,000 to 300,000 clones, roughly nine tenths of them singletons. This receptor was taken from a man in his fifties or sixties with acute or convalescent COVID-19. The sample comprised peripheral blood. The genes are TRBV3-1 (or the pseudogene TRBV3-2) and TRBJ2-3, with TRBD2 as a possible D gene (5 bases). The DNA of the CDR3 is TGTGCCAGCAGCCGGTTGGTAGCGAGAGGAGATACGCAGTATTTT. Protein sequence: CASSRLVARGDTQYF.